The 27 T cell receptor beta chains below come from one sample, sequenced in a study of CD8+ T cells in alopecia areata. The treatment was: oral pan-JAK inhibitor, 5-10 mg twice daily. Reverse transcription of extracted RNA yielded cDNA, which provided the sequencing template. Some clones are missing from TCRdb's copy, which holds only in-frame ones; the method was immunoSEQ multiplex PCR. Altogether 160,000 or so clones are present, 58% being singletons, with the ten largest covering 16%. The source material was CD4+ T cells sorted from blood, sampled between weeks 55 and 65, from a patient treated with tofacitinib. These receptors were taken from a human donor with alopecia areata.

V gene TRBV27 combines with J gene TRBJ1-1; possibly TRBD1 for D (6 bases). Germline-derived CDR1 and CDR2 are MNHEY and SMNVEV (reference sequence). This CDR3 comprises 13 residues. Trimming shortened V by 0 bases and J by 4 bases, and 6 bases separated the two germline ends. The CDR3 DNA reads TGTGCCAGCAGTTTATCAGGGGGCACTGAAGCTTTCTTT. This gives the protein CASSLSGGTEAFF.

This clone was recorded a few times. The V call is TRBV6-1, the J call TRBJ1-6; D call uncertain. This CDR3 has 14 amino acids. V was clipped by 4 bases and J by 0 bases, with 4 bases between them. Per the germline V gene, CDR1 is MNHNS and CDR2 is SASEGT. The CDR3 DNA is TGTGCCAGCAGTGCGGCCTCCTATAATTCACCCCTCCACTTT. As protein: CASSAASYNSPLHF.

The CDR3 sequence is CASSSGAGQNTEAFF. As DNA, the CDR3 is TGTGCCAGCAGCTCAGGGGCAGGCCAGAACACTGAAGCTTTCTTT. The V gene is TRBV7-9, the J gene TRBJ1-1; TRBD1 is a possible D gene (6 bases). V lost 4 bases and J 1 base, leaving 13 bases between the germline ends. The length of the CDR3 is 15 residues. Germline values: CDR1 SEHNR, CDR2 FQNEAQ (reference sequence).

V is TRBV4-1 and J is TRBJ1-1, with D unresolved. Trimming took off 2 bases at V and 4 bases at J, with 11 bases between the two ends. This CDR3 contains 14 residues. In germline, CDR1 is MGHRA, CDR2 YSYEKL. The CDR3 protein is CASSQPPPRTEAFF. CDR3 DNA: TGCGCCAGCAGCCAACCTCCGCCCCGCACTGAAGCTTTCTTT.

DNA of the CDR3: TGTGCCAGCAGCTTAACCGGACAGGTTCATCCCCAGCATTTT. Translation: CASSLTGQVHPQHF. The chain couples TRBV7-9 to TRBJ1-5, with TRBD1 matching 7 bases. V gave up 2 bases and J gave up 10 bases; unmatched junction bases: 8. The CDR3 has 14 amino acids. Germline lookup yields CDR1 SEHNR and CDR2 FQNEAQ (reference sequence).

J is TRBJ2-7 and V is TRBV5-1; TRBD1 is a possible D gene (5 bases). The length of the CDR3 is 14 residues. From germline, CDR1 is SGHRS and CDR2 YFSETQ. V was clipped by 4 bases and J by 2 bases, with 13 bases between them. CDR3 residues: CASSLLDKPYEQYF. In DNA, the CDR3 is TGCGCCAGCAGCCTTCTGGACAAGCCCTACGAGCAGTACTTC.

This clone was detected only once. V and J are TRBV30 and TRBJ2-7, with D perhaps matching TRBD2 (5 bases). Germline values: CDR1 GTSNPN, CDR2 SVGIG (reference sequence). Trimming took off 0 bases at V and 4 bases at J, with 13 bases between the two ends. The CDR3 spans 14 residues. The chain's CDR3 is CAWSVLYRGYEQYF. CDR3 nucleotides: TGTGCCTGGAGTGTATTATACCGGGGTTACGAGCAGTACTTC. Complete variable domain (other parts from reference TRBV30 and TRBJ2-7): SQTIHQWPATLVQPVGSPLSLECTVEGTSNPNLYWYRQAAGRGLQLLFYSVGIGQISSEVPQNLSASRPQDRQFILSSKKLLLSDSGFYLCAWSVLYRGYEQYFGPGTRLTVT.

This chain connects TRBV29-1 to TRBJ2-2; 7 bases map to TRBD2. Germline V lookup: CDR1 SQVTM, CDR2 ANQGSEA. The CDR3 extends over 15 amino acids. Unmatched junction bases numbered 7, after V lost 2 bases and J lost 4 bases. CDR3 region: CSVELAGVSTGELFF. CDR3 sequence (DNA): TGCAGCGTTGAATTAGCGGGCGTTAGCACCGGGGAGCTGTTTTTT.

A note on this clone: Other DNA sequences in this specimen translate into the identical CDR3. This chain joins TRBV5-6 and TRBJ1-2; possible D gene TRBD1, 6 bases. CDR1 is SGHDT and CDR2 is YYEEEE in the germline V gene. The length of the CDR3 is 13 residues. V dropped 4 bases and J dropped 6 bases, with 13 bases sitting between them. The CDR3 loop is CASSDTGGNGYTF. CDR3 DNA sequence: TGTGCCAGCAGCGACACGGGGGGCAATGGCTACACCTTC.

The chain uses TRBV5-4 and TRBJ1-5, with TRBD1 matching 7 bases. The V gene's germline CDR1 is SGHNT and CDR2 YYREEE (reference sequence). J gave up 1 base and V 4 bases, and 5 bases lay outside the gene matches. There are 15 residues in the CDR3. CDR3 residues: CASSAGGWSNQPQHF. CDR3 DNA sequence: TGTGCCAGCAGCGCAGGGGGTTGGAGCAATCAGCCCCAGCATTTT.

The chain couples TRBV12-5 to TRBJ1-2; TRBD1 might be the D (6 bases). The CDR3 length is 13 residues. With 4 bases removed from V and 8 bases from J, the gap between germline ends came to 14 bases. In germline, CDR1 is LGHNT, CDR2 FRNRAP. The CDR3, as DNA: TGTGCTAGTGGTTACCTCAGGGGCTACGGCTACACCTTC. Protein product: CASGYLRGYGYTF.

V gene TRBV5-1 combines with J gene TRBJ2-5, with D tentatively TRBD1 (6 bases). The CDR3 runs 14 residues. With 0 bases removed from V and 5 bases from J, the gap between germline ends came to 11 bases. Per germline, CDR1 SGHRS and CDR2 YFSETQ. DNA for the CDR3: TGCGCCAGCAGCTTGGCAGGGGCGGTGGAGACCCAGTACTTC. Translating gives CASSLAGAVETQYF. The whole variable domain, filled in from reference TRBV5-1 and TRBJ2-5, reads KAGVTQTPRYLIKTRGQQVTLSCSPISGHRSVSWYQQTPGQGLQFLFEYFSETQRNKGNFPGRFSGRQFSNSRSEMNVSTLELGDSALYLCASSLAGAVETQYFGPGTRLLVL.

This clone was seen just once. The chain combines TRBV5-6 with TRBJ2-6; possibly TRBD1 for D (6 bases). The CDR3 contains 18 residues. Trimming took 4 bases from V and 0 from J, leaving 17 bases between them. Germline loops: CDR1 SGHDT, CDR2 YYEEEE. CDR3 protein: CASSHQQGRISGANVLTF. The CDR3 DNA sequence: TGTGCCAGCAGCCACCAACAGGGTAGGATCTCTGGGGCCAACGTCCTGACTTTC. The full variable domain, completed using reference TRBV5-6 and TRBJ2-6, is DAGVTQSPTHLIKTRGQQVTLRCSPKSGHDTVSWYQQALGQGPQFIFQYYEEEERQRGNFPDRFSGHQFPNYSSELNVNALLLGDSALYLCASSHQQGRISGANVLTFGAGSRLTVL.

The V call is TRBV2, the J call TRBJ2-7, with 10 bases fitting TRBD2. CDR1 is SNHLY and CDR2 is FYNNEI in the germline V gene. With V trimmed by 7 bases and J by 1 base, 7 bases remained unmatched. The CDR3 runs 15 residues. CDR3 region: CASTMVTSGSYEQYF. CDR3 DNA: TGTGCCAGCACCATGGTGACTAGCGGGTCCTACGAGCAGTACTTC.

The rearrangement joins TRBV29-1 to TRBJ2-3; D is possibly TRBD1 (8 bases). The CDR3 sequence is 14 residues long. Trimming removed 0 bases at V and 6 bases at J, with 13 bases between. CDR1 and CDR2 from the germline V gene are SQVTM and ANQGSEA. CDR3 loop: CSVEDTGGGDTQYF. CDR3 nucleotide sequence: TGCAGCGTTGAAGACACAGGGGGAGGGGATACGCAGTATTTT.

The chain has TRBV29-1 and TRBJ1-1; D is ambiguous. V shed 2 bases and J shed 3 bases, with 10 bases lying between them. CDR1 and CDR2 from the germline V gene are SQVTM and ANQGSEA. This CDR3 comprises 13 residues. CDR3 sequence: CSVELQLHTEAFF. The CDR3 DNA is TGCAGCGTTGAACTCCAGCTTCACACTGAAGCTTTCTTT.

The chain recombines TRBV6-5 with TRBJ2-7; D possibly corresponds to TRBD1 (6 bases). CDR3 length equals 14 residues. Germline lookup yields CDR1 MNHEY and CDR2 SVGAGI. V lost 7 bases and J 0 bases, leaving 13 bases between the germline ends. CDR3 coding DNA: TGTGCCAGCACCACAGGGTCCCTCTCCTACGAGCAGTACTTC. Amino acid sequence: CASTTGSLSYEQYF.

A few counts support this clone. The V and J genes are TRBV5-1 and TRBJ1-3, with no clear D. V gave up 5 bases and J gave up 0 bases, with 9 bases separating them. Germline V gene data show CDR1 as SGHRS and CDR2 as YFSETQ. The CDR3 spans 14 residues. CDR3 DNA: TGCGCCAGCAGTATGGGGAGCTCTGGAAACACCATATATTTT. This gives the protein CASSMGSSGNTIYF.

This clone showed up just a few times. J is TRBJ1-2 and V is TRBV2; possible D gene TRBD1, 6 bases. Trimming removed 10 bases from V and 5 bases from J, with 14 bases in between. The V gene's germline CDR1 is SNHLY and CDR2 FYNNEI. This CDR3 is built from 12 residues. The CDR3 reads CAKQGFPYGYTF. The CDR3, as DNA: TGTGCCAAACAGGGCTTCCCTTATGGCTACACCTTC.

The table lists this clone with a few counts. The V gene is TRBV9, the J gene TRBJ2-5; D is undetermined. Germline loops: CDR1 SGDLS, CDR2 YYNGEE. V was trimmed by 3 bases and J by 3 bases, leaving 3 bases between them. This CDR3 region has 11 residues. CDR3 loop: CASSAEETQYF. CDR3 coding DNA: TGTGCCAGCAGCGCTGAAGAGACCCAGTACTTC.

The rearrangement joins TRBV19 to TRBJ2-1, with D tentatively TRBD1 or TRBD2 (6 bases each). This CDR3 is 16 amino acids long. The V gene lost 5 bases and the J gene lost 0 bases, with 14 bases spanning the gap. Germline CDR1 and CDR2: LNHDA and SQIVND (reference sequence). The CDR3 bases are TGTGCCAGTAGTGAGGACGGAGGGGGCTCCTACAATGAGCAGTTCTTC. This encodes CASSEDGGGSYNEQFF.

This chain joins TRBV15 and TRBJ2-7; the D gene is possibly TRBD1 (5 bases). From germline, CDR1 is LNHNV and CDR2 YYDKDF (reference sequence). Trimming removed 2 bases from V and 4 bases from J, with 9 bases in between. CDR3 size: 13 residues. CDR3 nucleotides: TGTGCCACCAGCAGACAGGGTAGTTACGAGCAGTACTTC. It is translated as CATSRQGSYEQYF.

This clone has at least ten counts. The rearrangement uses TRBV7-7 and TRBJ2-3; D remains ambiguous. Germline V gene data show CDR1 as SSHAT and CDR2 as FNYEAQ (reference sequence). This CDR3 is 14 amino acids long. The germline V and J ends were trimmed by 3 bases and 4 bases, with 11 bases remaining between them. CDR3 residues: CASSFLLGSDTQYF. In nucleotides, the CDR3 is TGTGCCAGCAGCTTCTTATTGGGGTCAGATACGCAGTATTTT.

V gene TRBV4-1 combines with J gene TRBJ2-3; no firm D call. From germline, CDR1 is MGHRA and CDR2 YSYEKL. Trimming pared 1 base from V and 5 bases from J, leaving 13 bases between. This CDR3 has 15 amino acids. The CDR3 DNA follows: TGCGCCAGCAGCCAAGGACACAGTTCTCGAGATACGCAGTATTTT. Its translation is CASSQGHSSRDTQYF.

This clone was seen repeatedly, ten times or more. The chain couples TRBV7-2 to TRBJ1-1; 7 nucleotides agree with TRBD1. Germline CDR1 SGHTA, CDR2 FQGNSA. The CDR3 contains 12 residues. The V and J ends lost 4 bases and 4 bases, in that order; junction bases with no gene match: 0. CDR3 nucleotides: TGTGCCAGCAGCTGGGACAGCACTGAAGCTTTCTTT. Translation gives CASSWDSTEAFF. Full variable domain (missing parts from reference TRBV7-2 and TRBJ1-1): GAGVSQSPSNKVTEKGKDVELRCDPISGHTALYWYRQSLGQGLEFLIYFQGNSAPDKSGLPSDRFSAERTGGSVSTLTIQRTQQEDSAVYLCASSWDSTEAFFGQGTRLTVV.

The CDR3 sequence is CSVEGEGRTGELFF. Written as DNA, the CDR3 is TGCAGCGTTGAGGGGGAGGGGAGGACCGGGGAGCTGTTTTTT. J is TRBJ2-2 and V is TRBV29-1, with TRBD2 identical over 7 bases. J was trimmed by 5 bases and V by 3 bases; bases with no gene match: 6. This CDR3 comprises 14 residues. The germline V gene encodes CDR1 SQVTM and CDR2 ANQGSEA.

J is TRBJ2-6 and V is TRBV4-1; no firm D call. The CDR3 is 16 residues long. Looked up from germline, CDR1 is MGHRA and CDR2 is YSYEKL. The germline V and J ends were trimmed by 2 bases and 2 bases, with 10 bases remaining between them. The CDR3: CASSQLFPAGANVLTF. The DNA for the CDR3 is TGCGCCAGCAGCCAACTATTCCCCGCTGGGGCCAACGTCCTGACTTTC.